This TCR beta chain was obtained from a study of T-cell reconstitution after alpha-beta-depleted transplantation in children. Study findings and constraints: The study traced high day-60 TCRbeta diversity in some patients to surviving recipient T cells and thymic progenitors. Expanded graft clones numbering several hundred reportedly gave rise to alpha-beta T cells about two months after transplant. A year had passed since transplant, and T-cell counts and diversity by then came mostly from newly produced T cells.

As concerns this clonotype: Its specificity is not known.

Molecular barcoding with unique molecular identifiers was used for the TCRbeta library. From the PCR reads, TCRdb called clonotypes with MiXCR, one entry per CDR3 protein. The repertoire holds some 200,000 distinct CDR3 sequences, with 9.5% to 13% as singletons. V shed 4 bases and J 4 bases; nucleotides not matched to a gene: 14. Looked up from germline, CDR1 is SGHTS and CDR2 is YDEGEE. This CDR3 comprises 17 residues. The clonotype comes from a child less than two years old with acute myeloid leukemia, due to receive a stem cell transplant. Sequencing was performed on PBMCs, taken before TCRalphabeta/CD19-depleted stem cell transplant. The chain has TRBV5-8 and TRBJ1-2; 9 nucleotides agree with TRBD1. Written as DNA, the CDR3 is TGTGCCAGCAGCCCTCAGACCGGGACAGGGAACTTCTATGGCTACACCTTC. Its protein product is CASSPQTGTGNFYGYTF.